This TCR beta chain was sequenced during a study of long-term antiretroviral therapy in people with HIV. This was the immunoSEQ v3.0 assay at survey level. TCRdb's copy holds only in-frame clones and misses some; the assay was immunoSEQ multiplex PCR. The sample carries some 30,000 clones, 65% to 90% recorded once. Germline values: CDR1 SGHRS, CDR2 YFSETQ. CDR3 length: 14 amino acids. The V gene lost 3 bases and the J gene lost 9 bases, with 16 bases spanning the gap. The chain couples TRBV5-1 to TRBJ2-1; TRBD1 is a possible D gene (6 bases). This TCR came from a man younger than 35 with HIV. The source material was unsorted PBMCs, sampled around 3.3 years after starting antiretroviral therapy. The CDR3 bases are TGCGCCAGCAGCTGGGATGGGACACTCGGTGAGCAGTTCTTC. The encoded protein is CASSWDGTLGEQFF.